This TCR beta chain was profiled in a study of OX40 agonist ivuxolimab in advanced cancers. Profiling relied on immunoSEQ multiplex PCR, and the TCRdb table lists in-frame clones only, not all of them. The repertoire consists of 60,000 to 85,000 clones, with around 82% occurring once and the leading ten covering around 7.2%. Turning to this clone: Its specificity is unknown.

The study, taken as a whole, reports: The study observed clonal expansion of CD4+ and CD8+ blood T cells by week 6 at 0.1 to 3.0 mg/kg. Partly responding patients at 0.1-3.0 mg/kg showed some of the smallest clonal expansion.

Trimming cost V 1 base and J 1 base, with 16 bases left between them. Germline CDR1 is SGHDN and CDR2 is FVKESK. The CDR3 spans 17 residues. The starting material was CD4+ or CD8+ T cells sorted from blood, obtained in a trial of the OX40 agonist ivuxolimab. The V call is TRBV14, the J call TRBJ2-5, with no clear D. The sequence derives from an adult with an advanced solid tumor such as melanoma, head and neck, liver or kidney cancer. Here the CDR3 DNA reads TGTGCCAGCAGCCAAGTTTCGTACGATTGGTTCCAAGAGACCCAGTACTTC. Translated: CASSQVSYDWFQETQYF.